This T cell receptor (beta chain) was captured by sequencing in a study of blood T cell repertoires in COVID-19. Study-level background: Spain, Italy and the United States supplied samples that represented acute and convalescent COVID-19.

Produced via immunoSEQ multiplex PCR; TCRdb's table is partial and in-frame only. The sample records roughly 56,000 clones, around 90% being singletons. CDR1 and CDR2 (germline): MNHEY, SVGEGT. CDR3 length: 16 amino acids. The V and J ends lost 2 bases and 6 bases, in that order; junction bases with no gene match: 7. The TCR was taken from a man aged 45 to 65 with active COVID-19. The sample taken for sequencing was peripheral blood. The chain has TRBV6-2 or TRBV6-3 and TRBJ2-1, with 10 bases identical to TRBD1. The CDR3 coding sequence is TGTGCCAGCAGTTACGGTGACAGGGGGCGCGTCAATGAGCAGTTCTTC. It is translated as CASSYGDRGRVNEQFF.